The 20 T cell receptor beta chains reported below all come from one sample, sequenced in a study of Ad26.COV2.S vaccination and SARS-CoV-2 variants. The table came from immunoSEQ multiplex PCR; TCRdb's copy has only in-frame clones and leaves some out. The data contain about half a million clones, about nine tenths of them singletons. Treatment specified: roughly 19 received Ad26.COV2.S at low or high dose, single or two shots; five or six received placebo; per-sample allocation not given. All samples were drawn on day 63, counting from the first vaccine or placebo injection. The sample was peripheral blood, taken in a trial of Ad26.COV2.S vaccine versus placebo. Receptors originate from a person between 18 and 60 years old who received the Ad26.COV2.S COVID-19 vaccine or a placebo.

This sequence joins TRBV2 and TRBJ2-5; the D gene is possibly TRBD2 (5 bases). The CDR3 is 14 residues long. Deletions cut 8 bases from V and 1 base from J, with 14 bases between. The germline V gene encodes CDR1 SNHLY and CDR2 FYNNEI. In DNA form, the CDR3 reads TGTGCCAGCGGACTTCCGGGCGCCCAAGAGACCCAGTACTTC. The encoded protein is CASGLPGAQETQYF.

The V call is TRBV27, the J call TRBJ2-3; weak D call: TRBD2 (6 bases). Germline values: CDR1 MNHEY, CDR2 SMNVEV (reference sequence). V lost 7 bases and J 2 bases, leaving 13 bases between the germline ends. The CDR3 loop spans 14 amino acids. The CDR3 sequence is CASKIADTTDTQYF. In DNA form, the CDR3 reads TGTGCCAGCAAAATAGCGGATACCACAGATACGCAGTATTTT.

This rearrangement joins TRBV5-6 to TRBJ1-2; D not certain. V lost 4 bases and J 8 bases, leaving 12 bases between the germline ends. Germline assignment: CDR1 SGHDT and CDR2 YYEEEE. This CDR3 is 12 amino acids long. The chain's CDR3 is CASSPGILGYTF. CDR3 nucleotide sequence: TGTGCCAGCAGCCCCGGGATTTTGGGCTACACCTTC.

The V and J genes are TRBV7-9 and TRBJ2-1; possibly TRBD2 for D (5 bases). This CDR3 spans 15 amino acids. The germline V gene has CDR1 SEHNR and CDR2 FQNEAQ (reference sequence). The V end was cut by 3 bases, the J end by 3 bases, with 12 bases between. CDR3 in DNA: TGTGCCAGCAGCTTTGGGCACGGGATCTACAATGAGCAGTTCTTC. Translating gives CASSFGHGIYNEQFF.

The gene calls are TRBV9 and TRBJ1-2; no firm D call. There are 15 residues in the CDR3. Germline CDR1 and CDR2: SGDLS and YYNGEE. Trimming cost V 3 bases and J 5 bases, with 17 bases left between them. The CDR3 region is CASSADVRAGYGYTF. The CDR3 nucleotides read TGTGCCAGCAGCGCCGACGTGAGGGCAGGATATGGCTACACCTTC.

V usage is TRBV21-1 and J usage is TRBJ2-1; TRBD1, as called in the table, went unchecked against the DNA. TRBV21-1 is tagged as a pseudogene. The CDR3 is 12 residues long. The CDR3 is CGSRGKDNEQFF. For the CDR3, the DNA is TGTGGGAGTAGGGGGAAAGACAATGAGCAGTTCTTC.

The chain has TRBV7-2 and TRBJ1-1, with a tentative D call TRBD1 (6 bases). The CDR3 runs to 15 residues. Germline CDR1 is SGHTA and CDR2 is FQGNSA. V was trimmed by 2 bases and J by 2 bases, leaving 12 bases between them. The CDR3 sequence: CASSLFRGSNTEAFF. The CDR3 DNA is TGTGCCAGCAGCTTATTCAGGGGTTCAAACACTGAAGCTTTCTTT.

The rearrangement uses TRBV27 and TRBJ1-1; no clear D gene. V was shortened by 6 bases and J by 3 bases, with 17 bases between the two germline ends. Looked up from germline, CDR1 is MNHEY and CDR2 is SMNVEV (reference sequence). CDR3 length: 15 amino acids. CDR3 in amino acids: CASRLFFLGYTEAFF. Here the CDR3 DNA reads TGTGCCAGCAGGCTGTTTTTTTTAGGATACACTGAAGCTTTCTTT.

The gene calls are TRBV9 and TRBJ1-2; the D gene is possibly TRBD1 (6 bases). Germline CDR1 reads SGDLS; CDR2 reads YYNGEE. The germline V and J ends were trimmed by 10 bases and 5 bases, with 15 bases remaining between them. The CDR3 loop spans 12 amino acids. As DNA, the CDR3 is TGTGCCTCAAACAAAGGGGGATATGGCTACACCTTC. Translation: CASNKGGYGYTF. The complete variable domain, with remaining parts taken from reference TRBV9 and TRBJ1-2, reads DSGVTQTPKHLITATGQRVTLRCSPRSGDLSVYWYQQSLDQGLQFLIQYYNGEERAKGNILERFSAQQFPDLHSELNLSSLELGDSALYFCASNKGGYGYTFGSGTRLTVV.

This rearrangement joins TRBV7-9 to TRBJ2-3, with TRBD1 matching 9 bases. With V trimmed by 5 bases and J by 4 bases, 7 bases remained unmatched. The CDR3 covers 15 residues. Germline CDR1 reads SEHNR; CDR2 reads FQNEAQ (reference sequence). The CDR3: CASSTTGGGPDTQYF. CDR3 DNA: TGTGCCAGCAGCACGACAGGGGGAGGTCCAGATACGCAGTATTTT.

This chain uses TRBV14 with TRBJ1-2, with 7 bases matching TRBD1. With 5 bases clipped from V and 0 bases from J, the junction kept 6 bases outside the gene matches. CDR1 is SGHDN, CDR2 FVKESK, per germline. The length of the CDR3 is 15 residues. CDR3 region: CASSSRQGPNYGYTF. The DNA for the CDR3 is TGTGCCAGCAGCTCCCGACAGGGCCCTAACTATGGCTACACCTTC. Full variable domain (outside the CDR3, taken from reference TRBV14 and TRBJ1-2): EAGVTQFPSHSVIEKGQTVTLRCDPISGHDNLYWYRRVMGKEIKFLLHFVKESKQDESGMPNNRFLAERTGGTYSTLKVQPAELEDSGVYFCASSSRQGPNYGYTFGSGTRLTVV.

The chain joins TRBV6-6 to TRBJ1-2, with D possibly matching TRBD1 (6 bases). CDR1 is MNHNY, CDR2 SVGAGI, per germline (reference sequence). CDR3 length: 14 amino acids. Trimming pared 2 bases from V and 7 bases from J, leaving 14 bases between. CDR3 amino acids: CASSYDTRGLGYTF. CDR3 nucleotides: TGTGCCAGCAGTTACGATACCCGGGGGCTTGGCTACACCTTC.

The chain has TRBV19 and TRBJ2-3; 11 nucleotides line up with TRBD2. The J segment lost 6 bases and the V segment lost 3 bases, leaving 8 bases of the junction unmatched. This CDR3 contains 16 residues. The germline V gene encodes CDR1 LNHDA and CDR2 SQIVND (reference sequence). The CDR3 DNA reads TGTGCCAGTAGTATCGGTAGCGGGAGGGCCTTGGATACGCAGTATTTT. Protein: CASSIGSGRALDTQYF.

The chain combines TRBV14 with TRBJ2-1; D possibly corresponds to TRBD2 (5 bases). CDR3 length: 14 residues. Trimming removed 0 bases from V and 6 bases from J, with 9 bases in between. CDR1 SGHDN and CDR2 FVKESK come from the germline V gene. CDR3 in DNA: TGTGCCAGCAGCCAAGAGAGACGGGGCAATGAGCAGTTCTTC. Translation gives CASSQERRGNEQFF.

CDR3 bases: TGTGCCAGCAGTTACTCAGGGCGGGCAGGTCAGCCCCAGCATTTT. Protein sequence: CASSYSGRAGQPQHF. The chain combines TRBV6-6 with TRBJ1-5, with D unclear. There are 15 residues in the CDR3. Between the trimmed V and J ends, which lost 0 bases and 6 bases, there was a span of 12 bases. Germline CDR1 is MNHNY and CDR2 is SVGAGI (reference sequence).

This rearrangement joins TRBV5-1 to TRBJ1-6; D not certain. V was clipped by 0 bases and J by 6 bases, with 16 bases between them. The CDR3 totals 17 residues. The germline V gene encodes CDR1 SGHRS and CDR2 YFSETQ. CDR3 amino acids: CASSLGRHNGRNSPLHF. The CDR3 DNA reads as TGCGCCAGCAGCTTGGGTCGGCACAACGGACGTAATTCACCCCTCCACTTT.

The chain is built from TRBV27 and TRBJ2-1, with 11 bases aligning to TRBD2. Germline V gives CDR1 MNHEY, CDR2 SMNVEV (reference sequence). The V segment lost 5 bases and the J segment 3 bases; nucleotides outside the gene matches: 12. This CDR3 region has 18 residues. CDR3 coding DNA: TGTGCCAGCAGTACCGGGACGGAGACTAGCGGGAACTACAATGAGCAGTTCTTC. This sequence encodes CASSTGTETSGNYNEQFF.

The chain couples TRBV2 to TRBJ2-7; perhaps TRBD1 as D (6 bases). The V end lost 4 bases, the J end lost 3 bases, and 13 bases lay between the germline ends. This CDR3 comprises 14 residues. Germline CDR1 reads SNHLY; CDR2 reads FYNNEI. CDR3 DNA: TGTGCCAGCAGTGGGACAGCAAGCCACTACGAGCAGTACTTC. It encodes CASSGTASHYEQYF.

The chain carries TRBV7-8 and TRBJ1-4; a possible D gene is TRBD1 (5 bases). The CDR3 loop spans 20 amino acids. The germline CDR1 and CDR2 sequences are SGHVS and FQNEAQ. V gave up 5 bases and J gave up 0 bases, with 25 bases separating them. The CDR3 DNA reads as TGTGCCAGCAGCCTGAACCTTTCAGGGCGGGGAGGCTCAACTAATGAAAAACTGTTTTTT. Protein sequence: CASSLNLSGRGGSTNEKLFF.

The chain uses TRBV7-6 and TRBJ2-5, with 13 bases matching TRBD2. CDR3 length: 17 residues. Germline-derived CDR1 and CDR2 are SGHVS and FNYEAQ. The V and J ends lost 4 bases and 4 bases, in that order; junction bases with no gene match: 9. CDR3 nucleotide sequence: TGTGCCAGCAGCTCAGGTGGACTAGCGGGAGTAAGAGAGACCCAGTACTTC. It specifies CASSSGGLAGVRETQYF.